A single sample is the source of the 27 T cell receptor beta chains below, sequenced in a study of identical twins. In TCRdb, the 5' RACE reads were re-called with MiXCR into one record per CDR3 protein. Of about 250,000 distinct CDR3 sequences listed, approximately 6.8% are singletons. These same records also appear under a second study, on yellow fever vaccine responses in identical twins.

The sample comprised CD8+ T cells sorted from blood. These receptors were obtained from a young woman in good health.

This clonotype was recorded many times. The J gene is TRBJ2-7, the V gene TRBV28, with TRBD1 identical over 10 bases. The CDR3 spans 18 residues. V lost 3 bases to trimming and J lost 2 bases; unmatched junction nucleotides: 13. Germline-derived CDR1 and CDR2 are MDHEN and SYDVKM. CDR3 loop: CASSFPGDRGLPPYEQYF. The DNA for the CDR3 is TGTGCCAGCAGTTTTCCGGGGGACAGGGGTCTCCCCCCCTACGAGCAGTACTTC.

This chain connects TRBV4-1 to TRBJ2-7; D unresolved. Germline lookup yields CDR1 MGHRA and CDR2 YSYEKL. The germline V and J ends were trimmed by 0 bases and 3 bases, with 6 bases remaining between them. The CDR3 is made up of 13 amino acids. The CDR3 spells CASSQEYGYEQYV. The CDR3, as DNA: TGCGCCAGCAGCCAAGAGTACGGCTACGAGCAGTACGTC.

This sequence joins TRBV24-1 and TRBJ1-2; D perhaps matches TRBD1 (6 bases). The length of the CDR3 is 16 residues. Between the trimmed V and J ends, which lost 0 bases and 5 bases, there was a span of 15 bases. Per germline, CDR1 KGHDR and CDR2 SFDVKD. CDR3 nucleotide sequence: TGTGCCACCAGTGATTTGCCTCAGGGGAAGTGGTATGGCTACACCTTC. This sequence encodes CATSDLPQGKWYGYTF.

This clonotype appeared many times. The chain's CDR3 is CSARSYGRDSDTQYF. CDR3 DNA sequence: TGCAGTGCTAGGTCTTACGGGAGGGACTCAGATACGCAGTATTTT. The chain joins TRBV20-1 to TRBJ2-3; TRBD2 matches at 8 bases. Germline lookup yields CDR1 DFQATT and CDR2 SNEGSKA (reference sequence). Trimming removed 3 bases from V and 4 bases from J; junction bases left unmatched: 9. The CDR3 loop spans 15 amino acids.

V gene TRBV24-1 combines with J gene TRBJ1-1; 7 bases line up with TRBD1. From germline, CDR1 is KGHDR and CDR2 SFDVKD. The CDR3 has 17 amino acids. The trim removed 8 bases at V and 1 base at J, leaving 15 bases unmatched. The CDR3 DNA reads as TGTGCCACCACCAGATCGCGGGCAGGACAGGAGAACACTGAAGCTTTCTTT. It yields the protein CATTRSRAGQENTEAFF.

This clonotype was detected many times. The rearrangement joins TRBV6-5 to TRBJ2-7, with unresolved D. Looked up from germline, CDR1 is MNHEY and CDR2 is SVGAGI. Trimming cost V 1 base and J 2 bases, with 12 bases left between them. The CDR3 contains 15 residues. The CDR3 bases are TGTGCCAGCAGTTACTTGTCGGACCCTCCCTACGAGCAGTACTTC. It encodes CASSYLSDPPYEQYF.

This clonotype has more than one count but fewer than ten. The chain employs TRBV7-9 and TRBJ1-1; the D is unclear. From germline, CDR1 is SEHNR and CDR2 FQNEAQ (reference sequence). The CDR3 is 12 residues long. V shed 2 bases and J shed 6 bases, with 7 bases lying between them. CDR3 sequence (DNA): TGTGCCAGCAGCTTATTGGGCCCTGAAGCTTTCTTT. Amino acid sequence: CASSLLGPEAFF.

The V gene is TRBV24-1, the J gene TRBJ2-1; maybe TRBD1 (6 bases). The CDR3 is 14 residues long. The germline V and J ends were trimmed by 5 bases and 9 bases, with 16 bases remaining between them. CDR1 is KGHDR and CDR2 is SFDVKD in the germline V gene. The CDR3 nucleotides read TGTGCCACCAGTGCAACGGGACAAGAGGGTGAGCAGTTCTTC. Protein sequence: CATSATGQEGEQFF.

The table lists this clonotype with a few counts. The junction and the germline gene differ at one end; a read error may be behind it. The rearrangement joins TRBV6-1 to TRBJ1-5; possible D gene TRBD1, 5 bases. The germline V gene has CDR1 MNHNS and CDR2 SASEGT. This CDR3 is built from 18 residues. Written as DNA, the CDR3 is TGTGACAGCAGTGAAGCAGAATGGGGACCGCGTAGCAATCAGCCCCAGCATTTT. Its protein is CDSSEAEWGPRSNQPQHF.

This clonotype came up a few times. V and J are TRBV18 and TRBJ2-3; the match to TRBD2 covers 11 bases. The V gene end was trimmed by 0 bases and the J gene end by 2 bases; junction bases not matched to a gene: 4. The CDR3 runs 17 residues. The germline gives CDR1 KGHSH, CDR2 LQKENI. CDR3 nucleotides: TGTGCCAGCTCACCACCACTAGCGGGAGAGTCCACAGATACGCAGTATTTT. It codes for CASSPPLAGESTDTQYF.

This clonotype showed up just a few times. The V gene is TRBV6-5, the J gene TRBJ2-1, with a possible D match to TRBD2 (6 bases). Germline loops: CDR1 MNHEY, CDR2 SVGAGI. The germline V and J ends were trimmed by 1 base and 2 bases, with 9 bases remaining between them. The CDR3 loop spans 15 amino acids. The CDR3 sequence: CASSYFGGAYNEQFF. CDR3 coding DNA: TGTGCCAGCAGTTACTTTGGCGGGGCCTACAATGAGCAGTTCTTC.

This clonotype was detected ten times or more. This chain uses TRBV12-3 or TRBV12-4 with TRBJ2-3, with D possibly called TRBD1 or TRBD2 (6 bases each). V lost 0 bases and J 6 bases, leaving 13 bases between the germline ends. This CDR3 comprises 15 residues. The CDR3 loop is CASSLAGGRGDTQYF. DNA of the CDR3: TGTGCCAGCAGTTTAGCGGGGGGCCGGGGCGATACGCAGTATTTT.

The rearrangement joins TRBV20-1 to TRBJ2-1, with 9 bases aligning to TRBD2. CDR3 length: 19 residues. CDR1 is DFQATT and CDR2 is SNEGSKA in the germline V gene (reference sequence). Trimming at V came to 0 bases and at J to 10 bases, leaving 22 bases not matched to a gene. CDR3 sequence (DNA): TGCAGTGCTAGAGATCTACGTGGGTTCGGCGGGAGGGCCATGAGGGAGCAGTTCTTC. As protein: CSARDLRGFGGRAMREQFF.

This clonotype was seen ten or more times. The gene calls are TRBV28 and TRBJ2-7; 9 bases agree with TRBD2. The trim removed 3 bases at V and 4 bases at J, leaving 4 bases unmatched. The CDR3 extends over 14 amino acids. Germline lookup yields CDR1 MDHEN and CDR2 SYDVKM. The CDR3 spells CASSFSGRGYEQYF. For the CDR3, the DNA is TGTGCCAGCAGTTTTAGCGGGAGAGGGTACGAGCAGTACTTC. Using reference TRBV28 and TRBJ2-7 for the parts outside the CDR3, the full variable domain is DVKVTQSSRYLVKRTGEKVFLECVQDMDHENMFWYRQDPGLGLRLIYFSYDVKMKEKGDIPEGYSVSREKKERFSLILESASTNQTSMYLCASSFSGRGYEQYFGPGTRLTVT.

This clonotype was picked up many times. This rearrangement joins TRBV6-1 to TRBJ1-1, with D hard to call. The length of the CDR3 is 10 residues. CDR1 is MNHNS and CDR2 is SASEGT in the germline V gene. The germline V and J ends were trimmed by 1 base and 7 bases, with 1 base remaining between them. CDR3 bases: TGTGCCAGCAGTGAAGTTGAAGCTTTCTTT. It specifies CASSEVEAFF.

The V and J genes are TRBV15 and TRBJ2-7, with a weak D call TRBD2 (5 bases). The V end lost 5 bases, the J end lost 1 base, and 12 bases lay between the germline ends. Germline CDR1 LNHNV, CDR2 YYDKDF (reference sequence). The CDR3 consists of 14 residues. CDR3 in amino acids: CATSGGRESYEQYV. CDR3 bases: TGTGCCACCAGCGGAGGCCGTGAATCCTACGAGCAGTACGTC.

This clonotype has more than one count but fewer than ten. The rearrangement joins TRBV3-1 to TRBJ2-7, with D possibly being TRBD1 (5 bases). Germline lookup yields CDR1 LGHDT and CDR2 YNNKEL (reference sequence). This CDR3 is 17 amino acids long. The V gene lost 0 bases and the J gene lost 4 bases, with 19 bases spanning the gap. The CDR3 reads CASSQDSQGRLAYEQYF. In nucleotides, the CDR3 is TGTGCCAGCAGCCAAGATTCGCAGGGCCGCCTCGCGTACGAGCAGTACTTC.

The chain joins TRBV2 to TRBJ2-7; D unresolved. The CDR3 has 16 amino acids. Germline lookup yields CDR1 SNHLY and CDR2 FYNNEI. The V and J ends lost 4 bases and 0 bases respectively, with 16 bases between them. CDR3 in amino acids: CASSATDHFSSYEQYV. CDR3 bases: TGTGCCAGCAGTGCAACAGATCACTTTAGCTCCTACGAGCAGTACGTC.

Written as DNA, the CDR3 is TGTGCCAGCAGCTCCCACGGTGCTGGCTGGGGCACCGGGGAGCTGTTTTTT. It translates to CASSSHGAGWGTGELFF. The rearrangement joins TRBV5-6 to TRBJ2-2; no definite D call. Trimming removed 3 bases at V and 4 bases at J, with 19 bases between. The germline V gene encodes CDR1 SGHDT and CDR2 YYEEEE. The CDR3 length is 17 residues.

This clonotype was recorded many times. The chain uses TRBV14 and TRBJ2-2; TRBD1 is a possible D gene (6 bases). V gave up 3 bases and J gave up 3 bases, with 14 bases separating them. The germline V gene has CDR1 SGHDN and CDR2 FVKESK. The CDR3 covers 16 residues. CDR3: CASSQGPGHYTGELFF. CDR3 DNA: TGTGCCAGCAGCCAGGGACCGGGACACTACACCGGGGAGCTGTTTTTT.

At least ten counts were recorded for this clonotype. The chain combines TRBV7-6 with TRBJ1-5; D is unclear. Trimming took 0 bases from V and 6 from J, leaving 6 bases between them. Germline CDR1 SGHVS, CDR2 FNYEAQ. This CDR3 has 13 residues. The CDR3 loop is CASSLAVGQPQHF. The DNA for the CDR3 is TGTGCCAGCAGCTTAGCTGTCGGTCAGCCCCAGCATTTT.

This chain joins TRBV15 and TRBJ2-1, with unresolved D. The germline CDR1 and CDR2 sequences are LNHNV and YYDKDF (reference sequence). Trimming cost V 6 bases and J 10 bases, with 13 bases left between them. The CDR3 is made up of 12 amino acids. CDR3: CATRIQPGEQFF. The CDR3 DNA reads as TGTGCCACCAGAATCCAGCCCGGGGAGCAGTTCTTC.

The chain joins TRBV6-1 to TRBJ2-5; D uncertain. V dropped 8 bases and J dropped 9 bases, with 4 bases sitting between them. Germline CDR1 MNHNS, CDR2 SASEGT. This CDR3 has 8 amino acids. This chain's CDR3 is CASLAQYF. CDR3 sequence (DNA): TGTGCCAGCCTGGCCCAGTACTTC.

The sample holds many counts of this clonotype. V usage is TRBV27 and J usage is TRBJ2-7; TRBD2 matches 10 bases. Germline assignment: CDR1 MNHEY and CDR2 SMNVEV (reference sequence). The CDR3 consists of 14 residues. Trimming took 6 bases from V and 5 from J; bases not matched to a gene: 7. The DNA for the CDR3 is TGTGCCAGCAGCGTGGGTCTAGCGGGAGACGAGCAGTACTTC. Translated: CASSVGLAGDEQYF.

The chain uses TRBV28 and TRBJ1-4, with TRBD1 identical over 7 bases. V shed 6 bases, J shed 0 bases, and the junction held 4 bases outside the gene matches. This CDR3 is 15 amino acids long. Germline-derived CDR1 and CDR2 are MDHEN and SYDVKM. CDR3 amino acids: CASSPQGPTNEKLFF. DNA for the CDR3: TGTGCCAGCAGCCCACAGGGGCCAACTAATGAAAAACTGTTTTTT.

V and J are TRBV20-1 and TRBJ1-2; 9 bases fit TRBD1. V was clipped by 6 bases and J by 2 bases; unmatched bases: 7. This CDR3 contains 14 residues. Germline V gene lookup returns CDR1 DFQATT and CDR2 SNEGSKA (reference sequence). CDR3 loop: CSATNRGLNYGYTF. In DNA, the CDR3 is TGCAGTGCCACTAACAGGGGGCTAAACTATGGCTACACCTTC.

The sample holds many counts of this clonotype. The chain is built from TRBV9 and TRBJ2-7; 13 positions match TRBD2. The ends lost 4 bases at V and 8 bases at J; junction bases unmatched: 6. Germline CDR1 reads SGDLS; CDR2 reads YYNGEE. This CDR3 spans 14 amino acids. CDR3 in DNA: TGTGCCAGCAGCCCAACTAGCGGGGGGGGGCAGCAGTACTTC. Protein product: CASSPTSGGGQQYF. Based on the CDR3 plus reference TRBV9 and TRBJ2-7, the full variable domain is DSGVTQTPKHLITATGQRVTLRCSPRSGDLSVYWYQQSLDQGLQFLIQYYNGEERAKGNILERFSAQQFPDLHSELNLSSLELGDSALYFCASSPTSGGGQQYFGPGTRLTVT.